Following are 8 T cell receptor beta chains from one sample sequenced in a study of blood T cell repertoires in COVID-19. Produced via immunoSEQ multiplex PCR; TCRdb's table is partial and in-frame only. The data contain about 210,000 clones, around 81% of them singletons. Sequences were obtained from PBMCs or T cells enriched from blood (not recorded which). The source of these receptors is a woman aged 50 to 65 with acute COVID-19.

The genes are TRBV4-1 and TRBJ1-2; tentatively, D is TRBD1 (5 bases). CDR3 length: 13 residues. CDR1 MGHRA and CDR2 YSYEKL come from the germline V gene. V lost 0 bases to trimming and J lost 7 bases, with 9 bases between them. CDR3 in amino acids: CASSQDRVAGYTF. CDR3 in DNA: TGCGCCAGCAGCCAAGACAGGGTTGCTGGCTACACCTTC.

This clone has just a few counts. The rearrangement joins TRBV18 to TRBJ2-6, with TRBD1 identical over 11 bases. This CDR3 contains 23 residues. Germline V lookup: CDR1 KGHSH, CDR2 LQKENI. V lost 3 bases, J lost 2 bases, and 21 bases stayed unmatched. The DNA of the CDR3 is TGTGCCAGCTCACCGTACCGGGGTCCCGCGGACAGGGGGCTCAGGGCTGGGGCCAACGTCCTGACTTTC. This gives the protein CASSPYRGPADRGLRAGANVLTF.

This chain links TRBV7-8 with TRBJ2-7, with TRBD1 matching over 9 bases. The CDR3 consists of 16 residues. Germline CDR1 SGHVS, CDR2 FQNEAQ. With 3 bases clipped from V and 0 bases from J, the junction kept 6 bases outside the gene matches. The CDR3 DNA is TGTGCCAGCAGCTTCCTAGCACAGGGGGCCTCCTACGAGCAGTACTTC. This encodes CASSFLAQGASYEQYF.

V is TRBV27 and J is TRBJ1-6; possibly TRBD1 for D (5 bases). From germline, CDR1 is MNHEY and CDR2 SMNVEV (reference sequence). Between the trimmed V and J ends, which lost 1 base and 6 bases, there was a span of 13 bases. The CDR3 has 16 residues. CDR3 coding DNA: TGTGCCAGCAGTTTATTTTATCGGGGGAGTAATTCACCCCTCCACTTT. Amino acid sequence: CASSLFYRGSNSPLHF.

The V call is TRBV18, the J call TRBJ2-5; D not resolved. Per germline, CDR1 KGHSH and CDR2 LQKENI. V lost 3 bases and J 0 bases, leaving 5 bases between the germline ends. CDR3 length equals 13 residues. The CDR3 nucleotides read TGTGCCAGCTCACCGCAGTACCAAGAGACCCAGTACTTC. Amino acid sequence: CASSPQYQETQYF.

The rearrangement uses TRBV30 and TRBJ2-7; D possibly corresponds to TRBD1 (6 bases). CDR1 is GTSNPN, CDR2 SVGIG, per germline (reference sequence). V lost 1 base to trimming and J lost 3 bases, with 22 bases between them. The CDR3 has 17 residues. The CDR3 protein is CAWSARDRDTFGYEQYF. The CDR3 DNA follows: TGTGCCTGGAGTGCCCGAGACCGGGACACGTTCGGCTACGAGCAGTACTTC.

The rearrangement links TRBV7-2 to TRBJ2-2; 7 bases are a match to TRBD2. The germline gives CDR1 SGHTA, CDR2 FQGNSA. The V segment lost 8 bases and the J segment 6 bases; nucleotides outside the gene matches: 9. This CDR3 is 14 amino acids long. The CDR3 sequence is CASSRLAGSGELFF. In nucleotides, the CDR3 is TGTGCCAGCTCCCGACTAGCTGGGTCCGGGGAGCTGTTTTTT.

This clone was recorded only once. The chain couples TRBV7-2 to TRBJ2-5, with 8 bases fitting TRBD1. There are 15 residues in the CDR3. Germline CDR1 reads SGHTA; CDR2 reads FQGNSA. Trimming removed 5 bases from V and 5 bases from J; junction bases left unmatched: 10. CDR3 bases: TGTGCCAGCAGCGGAGCCAGGGGGCGAATCGAGACCCAGTACTTC. It is translated as CASSGARGRIETQYF.